Following are 27 T cell receptor beta chains from one sample sequenced in a study of response to subunit inactivated influenza vaccine. TCRdb re-analysed the RT-PCR reads in MiXCR, keeping a single row per CDR3 protein. The data hold 280,000 or so distinct CDR3 sequences, with 21% observed a single time. This specimen consisted of PBMCs from blood, obtained about 20 months after vaccination. The receptors derive from a man aged 45-69 years who received an inactivated influenza vaccine.

In its sample, this clonotype was seen a few times. The genes are TRBV7-9 and TRBJ2-5; 9 nucleotides align to TRBD1. V dropped 2 bases and J dropped 5; count of bases not matched to a gene: 9. Looked up from germline, CDR1 is SEHNR and CDR2 is FQNEAQ (reference sequence). The CDR3 contains 16 residues. CDR3 DNA sequence: TGTGCCAGCAGCTTACTCGCCGGGACAGGGAGGGAGACCCAGTACTTC. This codes for CASSLLAGTGRETQYF.

This clonotype was picked up a small number of times. The rearrangement links TRBV7-9 to TRBJ1-3; the D gene is possibly TRBD1 (5 bases). V was clipped by 5 bases and J by 0 bases, with 14 bases between them. The CDR3 length is 16 residues. Germline values: CDR1 SEHNR, CDR2 FQNEAQ (reference sequence). CDR3 sequence (DNA): TGTGCCAGCAGCAACCCCCCAGGGCCCTCTGGAAACACCATATATTTT. This translates into CASSNPPGPSGNTIYF.

This chain connects TRBV19 to TRBJ1-4; D is ambiguous. Trimming took 5 bases from V and 7 from J, leaving 11 bases between them. The CDR3 is 13 residues long. Germline values: CDR1 LNHDA, CDR2 SQIVND (reference sequence). The CDR3 protein is CASSPDLLEKLFF. The CDR3 DNA is TGTGCCAGTAGTCCGGACCTGCTTGAAAAACTGTTTTTT. Together with reference TRBV19 and TRBJ1-4, the CDR3 gives the full variable domain: DGGITQSPKYLFRKEGQNVTLSCEQNLNHDAMYWYRQDPGQGLRLIYYSQIVNDFQKGDIAEGYSVSREKKESFPLTVTSAQKNPTAFYLCASSPDLLEKLFFGSGTQLSVL.

V and J are TRBV20-1 and TRBJ2-7; the D is unclear. CDR1 is DFQATT, CDR2 SNEGSKA, per germline (reference sequence). The CDR3 length is 12 residues. V lost 6 bases, J lost 1 base, and 10 bases lay in between. The CDR3 DNA is TGCAGTGCCTATGAAATTTCCTACGAGCAGTACTTC. This codes for CSAYEISYEQYF.

J is TRBJ1-5 and V is TRBV6-1, with unresolved D. The V gene lost 3 bases and the J gene lost 5 bases, with 14 bases spanning the gap. This CDR3 is built from 15 residues. Per germline, CDR1 MNHNS and CDR2 SASEGT. The CDR3 sequence: CASSDSPASHQPQHF. The CDR3 nucleotides are TGTGCCAGCAGTGATTCCCCAGCCTCTCATCAGCCCCAGCATTTT.

This clonotype was observed a few times. The chain uses TRBV20-1 and TRBJ2-1, with 7 nucleotides matching TRBD1. Germline V gives CDR1 DFQATT, CDR2 SNEGSKA (reference sequence). The CDR3 is made up of 15 amino acids. Unmatched junction bases numbered 7, after V lost 0 bases and J lost 5 bases. CDR3 bases: TGCAGTGCTAGAGATCGGGGACAGCCTAACAATGAGCAGTTCTTC. Translating gives CSARDRGQPNNEQFF.

This chain connects TRBV5-1 to TRBJ2-3; weak D call: TRBD2 (6 bases). The CDR3 sequence is 15 residues long. The ends were cut back, 4 bases at V and 4 bases at J, with 16 bases in the middle. Germline CDR1 reads SGHRS; CDR2 reads YFSETQ. The CDR3 nucleotides read TGCGCCAGCAGCCCGGGACTCCTTGGGGCAGATACGCAGTATTTT. Translating it yields CASSPGLLGADTQYF.

A word on this clonotype: A single base separates this from a much larger clone, so it may be a read error. The V gene is TRBV27, the J gene TRBJ2-2; D gene unclear. The germline gives CDR1 MNHEY, CDR2 SMNVEV (reference sequence). The CDR3 totals 13 residues. Here the CDR3 reads CTSSLHRTGELFF. Written as DNA, the CDR3 is TGTACCAGCAGTTTACATCGGACCGGGGAGCTGTTTTTT.

This clonotype was observed a handful of times. V gene TRBV28 combines with J gene TRBJ1-1; possibly TRBD1 for D (5 bases). The CDR3 is made up of 14 amino acids. Germline V gives CDR1 MDHEN, CDR2 SYDVKM. V lost 2 bases, J lost 5 bases, and 12 bases lay in between. CDR3 bases: TGTGCCAGCAGTTTAGGGGCAGTAAGGACTGAAGCTTTCTTT. Its translation is CASSLGAVRTEAFF.

CDR3 nucleotides: TGCAGTGCGAGGACCCCCGGGGCGACTAGGGAGACCCAGTACTTC. Protein sequence: CSARTPGATRETQYF. V is TRBV20-1 and J is TRBJ2-5; D might be TRBD2 (6 bases). Trimming removed 6 bases from V and 5 bases from J, with 22 bases in between. Germline V gene sequence: CDR1 DFQATT, CDR2 SNEGSKA (reference sequence). This CDR3 is built from 15 residues.

This clonotype has more than one count but fewer than ten. The V and J genes are TRBV27 and TRBJ2-2, with TRBD2 identical over 8 bases. The J segment lost 5 bases and the V segment lost 1 base, leaving 6 bases of the junction unmatched. CDR1 is MNHEY, CDR2 SMNVEV, per germline (reference sequence). This CDR3 region has 16 residues. DNA of the CDR3: TGTGCCAGCAGTTTATTCGGGGGGGCTTCAACCGGGGAGCTGTTTTTT. Its protein is CASSLFGGASTGELFF.

Only a few counts were recorded for this clonotype. The rearrangement links TRBV7-2 to TRBJ2-5, with no clear D. The CDR3 contains 13 residues. With 3 bases removed from V and 1 base from J, the gap between germline ends came to 6 bases. Germline loops: CDR1 SGHTA, CDR2 FQGNSA. Here the CDR3 DNA reads TGTGCCAGCAGCTTTTCCATCCAAGAGACCCAGTACTTC. Amino acid sequence: CASSFSIQETQYF. The variable domain in full, completed from reference TRBV7-2 and TRBJ2-5, reads GAGVSQSPSNKVTEKGKDVELRCDPISGHTALYWYRQSLGQGLEFLIYFQGNSAPDKSGLPSDRFSAERTGGSVSTLTIQRTQQEDSAVYLCASSFSIQETQYFGPGTRLLVL.

This clonotype was seen many times. V usage is TRBV7-9 and J usage is TRBJ1-2; TRBD1 matches 7 bases. V lost 0 bases and J lost 4; bases outside the gene matches: 5. From germline, CDR1 is SEHNR and CDR2 FQNEAQ (reference sequence). The CDR3 is 15 amino acids. CDR3 in DNA: TGTGCCAGCAGCTTAGCAGGGGGCGCCGGCTATGGCTACACCTTC. This sequence encodes CASSLAGGAGYGYTF.

This chain connects TRBV12-3 or TRBV12-4 to TRBJ2-1, with 13 bases that match TRBD2. The CDR3 length is 14 residues. V lost 6 bases, J lost 8 bases, and 4 bases stayed unmatched. The chain's CDR3 is CASSGLAGVYEQFF. In DNA, the CDR3 is TGTGCCAGCAGCGGACTAGCGGGAGTCTATGAGCAGTTCTTC.

The V and J genes are TRBV5-1 and TRBJ1-4; 7 bases line up with TRBD1. Germline values: CDR1 SGHRS, CDR2 YFSETQ. The J segment lost 5 bases and the V segment lost 2 bases, leaving 12 bases of the junction unmatched. CDR3 length equals 17 residues. CDR3 in DNA: TGCGCCAGCAGCTTATATCCGGGACAGAGGGGAAATGAAAAACTGTTTTTT. Translation: CASSLYPGQRGNEKLFF.

This clonotype has more than one count but fewer than ten. The rearrangement joins TRBV5-1 to TRBJ1-5; unclear D gene. The CDR3 loop spans 16 amino acids. Trimming cost V 0 bases and J 1 base, with 11 bases left between them. Germline CDR1 and CDR2: SGHRS and YFSETQ. CDR3 loop: CASSLEPGRSNQPQHF. The CDR3 DNA is TGCGCCAGCAGCTTGGAACCGGGTCGGAGCAATCAGCCCCAGCATTTT.

This clonotype appeared a few times. This chain connects TRBV2 to TRBJ1-2; a weak D match, TRBD1 (6 bases). Trimming stripped 7 bases from V and 8 bases from J, with 17 bases between. The CDR3 is 13 residues long. Germline V gene lookup returns CDR1 SNHLY and CDR2 FYNNEI. DNA of the CDR3: TGTGCCAGCAAGGGGTCAGGGGAGGACGGCTACACCTTC. Protein product: CASKGSGEDGYTF.

The rearrangement uses TRBV28 and TRBJ1-3; D is perhaps TRBD1 (5 bases). The V gene lost 4 bases and the J gene lost 0 bases, with 13 bases spanning the gap. The CDR3 is 16 amino acids. CDR1 and CDR2 (germline): MDHEN, SYDVKM. CDR3: CASSWGLTDSGNTIYF. For the CDR3, the DNA is TGTGCCAGCAGTTGGGGACTGACGGACTCTGGAAACACCATATATTTT.

The V gene is TRBV3-1, the J gene TRBJ2-7; D remains ambiguous. V was cut by 4 bases and J by 1 base, with 11 bases left in between. Germline CDR1 reads LGHDT; CDR2 reads YNNKEL (reference sequence). The CDR3 is 14 amino acids. As DNA, the CDR3 is TGTGCCAGCAGCCTCAGCCTTAAATCCTACGAGCAGTACTTC. It yields the protein CASSLSLKSYEQYF.

The rearrangement uses TRBV13 and TRBJ1-1; D remains ambiguous. Trimming removed 5 bases at V and 0 bases at J, with 10 bases between. Germline V CDR1 and CDR2: PRHDT, FYEKMQ (reference sequence). The CDR3 runs to 14 residues. CDR3 residues: CASSRAVMNTEAFF. The DNA of the CDR3 is TGTGCCAGCAGCAGGGCAGTAATGAACACTGAAGCTTTCTTT.

This clonotype was detected only a few times. This sequence joins TRBV6-6 and TRBJ1-5, with D hard to call. The germline CDR1 and CDR2 sequences are MNHNY and SVGAGI (reference sequence). Trimming stripped 9 bases from V and 2 bases from J, with 8 bases between. The CDR3 totals 12 residues. CDR3 loop: CASSMGNQPQHF. The DNA of the CDR3 is TGTGCCAGTTCGATGGGCAATCAGCCCCAGCATTTT.

This clonotype was observed many times. The chain has TRBV2 and TRBJ2-1; weak D call: TRBD1 (5 bases). The CDR3 length is 13 residues. V was cut by 7 bases and J by 6 bases, with 13 bases left in between. The germline V gene has CDR1 SNHLY and CDR2 FYNNEI. The CDR3 nucleotides read TGTGCCAGCAACCCTGGGGCCACCAATGAGCAGTTCTTC. Translation gives CASNPGATNEQFF. Looking up the rest from reference TRBV2 and TRBJ2-1 gives the full variable domain: EPEVTQTPSHQVTQMGQEVILRCVPISNHLYFYWYRQILGQKVEFLVSFYNNEISEKSEIFDDQFSVERPDGSNFTLKIRSTKLEDSAMYFCASNPGATNEQFFGPGTRLTVL.

The chain employs TRBV12-3 or TRBV12-4 and TRBJ1-4; no clear D gene. The CDR3 is 14 amino acids. With 4 bases removed from V and 8 bases from J, the gap between germline ends came to 14 bases. The CDR3, as DNA: TGTGCCAGCAGTTCCTACCTCATAGGGGAAAAACTGTTTTTT. It yields the protein CASSSYLIGEKLFF.

This clonotype was seen repeatedly, ten times or more. CDR3 bases: TGTGCCAGCAGCTCGGCGAGGGTTTTGGGTACTGAAGCTTTCTTT. Amino acid sequence: CASSSARVLGTEAFF. The V call is TRBV7-9, the J call TRBJ1-1; D remains ambiguous. The CDR3 is made up of 15 amino acids. V lost 4 bases and J lost 5, with 17 bases in between. Germline lookup yields CDR1 SEHNR and CDR2 FQNEAQ (reference sequence).

This clonotype was counted between two and nine times. The chain couples TRBV20-1 to TRBJ1-2; D possibly corresponds to TRBD1 (5 bases). Trimming removed 2 bases from V and 2 bases from J, with 12 bases in between. This CDR3 spans 14 amino acids. The germline CDR1 and CDR2 sequences are DFQATT and SNEGSKA (reference sequence). The CDR3 loop is CSARNQGLNYGYTF. The CDR3 DNA reads TGCAGTGCTAGAAACCAGGGCCTGAACTATGGCTACACCTTC.

This clonotype has ten or more counts. V is TRBV24-1 and J is TRBJ2-3, with D perhaps assigned TRBD1 or TRBD2 (5 bases each). This CDR3 is built from 17 residues. V lost 1 base and J lost 3, with 16 bases in between. The V gene's germline CDR1 is KGHDR and CDR2 SFDVKD. CDR3 DNA sequence: TGTGCCACCAGTGATTTTGGGGGAACAGGAAGAACAGATACGCAGTATTTT. It translates to CATSDFGGTGRTDTQYF.

V and J are TRBV7-2 and TRBJ2-2; D not certain. Germline V lookup: CDR1 SGHTA, CDR2 FQGNSA. Between the trimmed V and J ends, which lost 5 bases and 2 bases, there was a span of 15 bases. The length of the CDR3 is 16 residues. The CDR3 sequence: CASSLTQFFNTGELFF. The CDR3 DNA follows: TGTGCCAGCAGCCTTACACAATTCTTTAACACCGGGGAGCTGTTTTTT.